This TCR beta chain was identified in a study of CD8+ T cells in alopecia areata (dated by TCRdb to about 2018). About the investigation overall: Treated patients were enrolled in an open-label pilot trial of oral tofacitinib at 5 to 10 mg twice daily for moderate-to-severe alopecia areata. Scalp clonality was compared among normal scalp (n=4), patchy alopecia areata scalp (n=8), and alopecia totalis/universalis scalp (n=8). In treated patients, disease severity was measured using the SALT score, which gives the percentage of scalp surface area affected. TCRbeta CDR3 regions were amplified by immunoSEQ multiplex PCR using 35 Vbeta forward and 13 Jbeta reverse primers. RNA was extracted with the PAXgene miRNA kit for fixed scalp, the miRNeasy kit for PBMCs, and the RNeasy kit for mouse skin. Scalp tissue and sorted CD4+ and CD8+ peripheral blood T cells from patchy and totalis/universalis alopecia areata patients and from healthy controls were covered by human TCRbeta sequencing. Biopsies were taken from tofacitinib-treated patients at baseline and again at 4 and 24 weeks into treatment, and several of those patients also had a later scalp biopsy. High-throughput TCRbeta sequencing was used to examine T cell clonal expansion in alopecia areata in both the C3H/HeJ mouse model and human patients. Tofacitinib was administered for 6 to 18 months, and 6 months of follow-up off drug were then conducted to assess delayed response and recurrence. General conclusions and limits of the study: Unlike mouse skin, which is dominated by gammadelta T cells, normal human skin has resident alphabeta T cells that are also sequenced, and this complicates analysis of the scalp TCR repertoire. Lesional scalp, especially in alopecia totalis/universalis, showed higher clonality and more expanded CD8+ clones than normal scalp, suggesting antigenic drive. Because the treated cohort was small and included a single nonresponder, larger studies are needed to assess links between baseline CD8+ expansion and response. During tofacitinib treatment, many expanded lesional clones remained in scalp and blood, and this persistence may partly explain relapse after treatment is stopped. Tofacitinib significantly decreased scalp clonality and the number of expanded CD8+ clones among the top 100 scalp clones. Shared TCR sequences between patients were less evident than in mice, which may be partly attributable to HLA diversity in the patient population.

Library creation used the immunoSEQ multiplex PCR assay. To provide template for TCR sequencing, every sample had RNA extracted and reverse transcribed into cDNA. SuperScript III was used for first-strand cDNA synthesis, primed with a 2:1 mix of oligo-dT and random hexamers. A synthetic immune receptor repertoire was used to gauge amplification bias, and whatever bias remained was removed computationally. Concerning the study's data processing: Raw reads were preprocessed to remove errors, and CDR3 was defined according to IMGT conventions as the region from the conserved cysteine to phenylalanine. To get clonality, Shannon entropy was normalized by log2 of the number of productive unique TCRs and the result was subtracted from 1. Whether each scalp clone was CD4 or CD8 was inferred by checking scalp TCRbeta sequences against the CD4 and CD8 repertoires from sorted blood. What TCRdb holds here is the immuneACCESS table cut down to in-frame rearrangements. Part of the clones is not present; checked against another copy, under half of the missing clones reflect an unresolved V gene, and the others are unexplained. D and trimming come from the DNA, and the V and J calls and clone size come from that table. In this sample the table shows 150,000 to 200,000 clones, more than 55% of which occur a single time. The top ten clones comprise 1.3% of the sample.

With respect to this clone: There is no known antigen for this receptor. No base quality information exists; no much larger clone differs at one position.

What the treatment or condition label conveys for this sample: oral pan-JAK inhibitor, 5-10 mg twice daily. Lesional scalp punch biopsies and peripheral blood were collected from alopecia areata patients. PBMCs were isolated by density centrifugation and stained for CD3, CD4 and CD8, after which CD4+ and CD8+ T cells were sorted on a FACSAria. This TCR was recovered from a human donor with alopecia areata. The specimen was CD4+ T cells sorted from blood, collected at approximately week 50, from a patient treated with tofacitinib.

CDR3 sequence: CAWSLSGFTYEQYF. The sequenced DNA is TGTGCCTGGAGCCTTAGCGGGTTTACCTACGAGCAGTACTTC. Recombination linked TRBV30 to TRBJ2-7, with 7 bases matching TRBD2. V loses 3 bases at its end and J loses 2 bases; junction bases beyond the gene matches: 7. The CDR3 numbers 14 residues from cysteine through phenylalanine. Kept here is only the CDR3 DNA, which spans 42 bases and is read in frame from base 1. For CDR1 and CDR2, the germline V gene (reference sequence) lists GTSNPN and SVGIG. The CDR3 plus the reference TRBV30 and TRBJ2-7 genes for the other parts give the full variable domain: SQTIHQWPATLVQPVGSPLSLECTVEGTSNPNLYWYRQAAGRGLQLLFYSVGIGQISSEVPQNLSASRPQDRQFILSSKKLLLSDSGFYLCAWSLSGFTYEQYFGPGTRLTVT.